The next 12 T cell receptor beta chains were all read from a single sample in a study of beta chain features in type 1 diabetes. Study results and caveats: TCRB CDR3s from Type 1 diabetes patients were moderately but significantly shorter in all four CD4+ subsets.

Expressed TCRB transcripts were sequenced because the isolated RNA had all been reverse transcribed beforehand. Method: immunoSEQ multiplex PCR; TCRdb's copy keeps in-frame clones and lacks some. The table has 600,000 to 700,000 clones, around 15% seen once. Which antigens these TCRs recognize remains unknown. The source material was naive CD4+ T cells from blood. The origin of the receptors is a young man with type 1 diabetes.

The table lists this clone with a few counts. CDR3 coding DNA: TGCGCCAGCAGTTATGGGGGGGCGTCGGACATTCAGTACTTC. Translation gives CASSYGGASDIQYF. The J gene is TRBJ2-4, the V gene TRBV5-1; weak D call: TRBD2 (7 bases). The CDR3 runs 14 residues. V was clipped by 5 bases and J by 8 bases, with 17 bases between them. The germline V gene has CDR1 SGHRS and CDR2 YFSETQ.

The J gene is TRBJ1-6, the V gene TRBV18; D might be TRBD1 (6 bases). This CDR3 has 15 residues. The germline V and J ends were trimmed by 6 bases and 8 bases, with 17 bases remaining between them. Per the germline V gene, CDR1 is KGHSH and CDR2 is LQKENI. The CDR3 coding sequence is TGTGCCAGCTCCCTTGGCAGGGGAAGGGATTCACCCCTCCACTTT. Translating gives CASSLGRGRDSPLHF.

This clone was observed a few times. The chain employs TRBV6-5 and TRBJ2-7; possibly TRBD2 for D (5 bases). Between the trimmed V and J ends, which lost 6 bases and 1 base, there was a span of 13 bases. Germline V gene data show CDR1 as MNHEY and CDR2 as SVGAGI. The CDR3 runs to 14 residues. This CDR3 is CASRFDGDSYEQYF. CDR3 sequence (DNA): TGTGCCAGCAGGTTCGACGGGGATTCCTACGAGCAGTACTTC.

On this clone: Other DNA sequences of this sample code for an identical CDR3. The rearrangement joins TRBV7-9 to TRBJ2-3; no clear D. Trimming took off 3 bases at V and 1 base at J, with 2 bases between the two ends. The CDR3 is 12 residues long. CDR1 SEHNR and CDR2 FQNEAQ come from the germline V gene (reference sequence). CDR3 sequence reads: CASSLRTDTQYF. The CDR3 DNA follows: TGTGCCAGCAGCTTGCGCACAGATACGCAGTATTTT.

The rearrangement links TRBV6-6 to TRBJ1-4, with D uncertain. Germline V lookup: CDR1 MNHNY, CDR2 SVGAGI (reference sequence). This CDR3 contains 13 residues. V lost 4 bases and J lost 0, with 3 bases in between. CDR3 loop: CASSSATNEKLFF. Here the CDR3 DNA reads TGTGCCAGCAGTTCAGCAACTAATGAAAAACTGTTTTTT.

The rearrangement links TRBV11-2 to TRBJ1-1, with D uncertain. The CDR3 is 13 residues long. V was pared by 6 bases and J by 3 bases, with 11 bases between. Germline assignment: CDR1 SGHAT and CDR2 FQNNGV. The CDR3 region is CASSRDADTEAFF. The CDR3 nucleotides read TGTGCCAGCAGTCGTGACGCCGACACTGAAGCTTTCTTT.

V is TRBV6-6 and J is TRBJ2-3, with 10 bases identical to TRBD2. Looked up from germline, CDR1 is MNHNY and CDR2 is SVGAGI (reference sequence). This CDR3 region has 16 residues. V lost 6 bases to trimming and J lost 6 bases; unmatched junction nucleotides: 12. The CDR3 coding sequence is TGTGCCAGCAGCCGGGGGGGCAAGACTAGCGGGGATACGCAGTATTTT. Translating it yields CASSRGGKTSGDTQYF.

In its sample, this clone was seen a few times. The rearrangement links TRBV7-9 to TRBJ1-4; 7 bases align to TRBD1. Germline lookup yields CDR1 SEHNR and CDR2 FQNEAQ (reference sequence). Losses at the gene ends were 4 bases for V and 12 bases for J; bases not matched to a gene: 2. This CDR3 is 11 amino acids long. Here the CDR3 DNA reads TGTGCCAGCAGCTCAACAGGGGAACTGTTTTTT. As protein: CASSSTGELFF.

As concerns this clone: Other DNA sequences in this specimen translate into the identical CDR3. The chain is built from TRBV6-5 and TRBJ2-3; possibly TRBD2 for D (6 bases). CDR3 size: 15 residues. CDR1 MNHEY and CDR2 SVGAGI come from the germline V gene. Trimming took off 2 bases at V and 0 bases at J, with 9 bases between the two ends. In nucleotides, the CDR3 is TGTGCCAGCAGTTACGGGGGACTCAGCACAGATACGCAGTATTTT. This encodes CASSYGGLSTDTQYF.

This clone occurred a few times. Other nucleotide sequences in the sample specify the same CDR3. The chain is built from TRBV10-3 and TRBJ2-5, with TRBD1 matching over 8 bases. Germline V gives CDR1 ENHRY, CDR2 SYGVKD. CDR3 length: 14 residues. The V gene end was trimmed by 6 bases and the J gene end by 2 bases; junction bases not matched to a gene: 5. This CDR3 is CAISPGQGQETQYF. The CDR3 bases are TGTGCCATCAGCCCTGGACAGGGACAAGAGACCCAGTACTTC.

In this sample, this clone turned up a few times. V usage is TRBV5-6 and J usage is TRBJ2-4; no reliable D call. The CDR3 contains 13 residues. V was clipped by 0 bases and J by 6 bases, with 7 bases between them. Germline V gene lookup returns CDR1 SGHDT and CDR2 YYEEEE. As DNA, the CDR3 is TGTGCCAGCAGCTTGGCCGACGGAAACATTCAGTACTTC. This sequence encodes CASSLADGNIQYF.

The genes are TRBV10-3 and TRBJ2-6; D tentatively fits TRBD1 or TRBD2 (6 bases each). Looked up from germline, CDR1 is ENHRY and CDR2 is SYGVKD. The CDR3 loop spans 18 amino acids. V lost 4 bases, J lost 4 bases, and 20 bases lay in between. CDR3 amino acids: CAISGPGTPGAGANVLTF. The CDR3 DNA reads TGTGCCATCAGTGGCCCCGGGACCCCGGGGGCCGGGGCCAACGTCCTGACTTTC.